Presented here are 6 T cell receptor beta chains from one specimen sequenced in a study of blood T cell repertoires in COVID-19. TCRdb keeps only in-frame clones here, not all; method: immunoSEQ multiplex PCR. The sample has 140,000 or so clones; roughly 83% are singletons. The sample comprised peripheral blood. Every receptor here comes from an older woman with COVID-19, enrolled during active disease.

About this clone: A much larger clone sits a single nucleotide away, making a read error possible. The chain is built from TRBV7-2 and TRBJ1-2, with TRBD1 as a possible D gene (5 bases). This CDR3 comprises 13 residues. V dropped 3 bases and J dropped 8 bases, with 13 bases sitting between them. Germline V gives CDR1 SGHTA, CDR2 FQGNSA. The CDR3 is CASSFRVGNGYTF. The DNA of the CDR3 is TGTGCCAGCAGCTTCAGGGTAGGGAACGGCTACACCTTC.

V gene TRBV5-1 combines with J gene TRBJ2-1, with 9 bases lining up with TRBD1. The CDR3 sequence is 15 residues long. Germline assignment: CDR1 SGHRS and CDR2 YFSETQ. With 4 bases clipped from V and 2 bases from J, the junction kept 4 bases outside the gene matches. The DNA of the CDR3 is TGCGCCAGCAGCAACGGGACAGGGACCTACAATGAGCAGTTCTTC. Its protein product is CASSNGTGTYNEQFF.

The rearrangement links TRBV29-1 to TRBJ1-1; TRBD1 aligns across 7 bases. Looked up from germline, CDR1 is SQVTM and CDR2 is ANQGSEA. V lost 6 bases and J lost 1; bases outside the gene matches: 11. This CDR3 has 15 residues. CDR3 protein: CSVAYYRGANTEAFF. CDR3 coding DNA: TGCAGCGTCGCCTACTACAGGGGCGCGAACACTGAAGCTTTCTTT. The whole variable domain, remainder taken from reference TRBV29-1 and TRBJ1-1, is SAVISQKPSRDICQRGTSLTIQCQVDSQVTMMFWYRQQPGQSLTLIATANQGSEATYESGFVIDKFPISRPNLTFSTLTVSNMSPEDSSIYLCSVAYYRGANTEAFFGQGTRLTVV.

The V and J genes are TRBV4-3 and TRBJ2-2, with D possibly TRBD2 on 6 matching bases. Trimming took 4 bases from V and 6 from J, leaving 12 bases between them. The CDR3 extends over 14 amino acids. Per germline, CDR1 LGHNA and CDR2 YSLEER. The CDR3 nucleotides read TGCGCCAGCAGCCGCGAACTAGCCGCCGGGGAGCTGTTTTTT. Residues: CASSRELAAGELFF.

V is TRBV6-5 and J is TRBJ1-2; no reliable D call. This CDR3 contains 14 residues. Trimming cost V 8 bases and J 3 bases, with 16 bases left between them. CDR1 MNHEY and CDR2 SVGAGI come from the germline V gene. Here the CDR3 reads CASLSFRRDYGYTF. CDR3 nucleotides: TGTGCCAGCCTCTCCTTCCGGAGGGACTATGGCTACACCTTC.

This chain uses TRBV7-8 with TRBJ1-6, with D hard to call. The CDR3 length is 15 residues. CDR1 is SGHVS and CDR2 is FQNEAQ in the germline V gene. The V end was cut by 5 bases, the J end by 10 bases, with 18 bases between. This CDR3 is CASSPRRVVESPLHF. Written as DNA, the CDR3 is TGTGCCAGCAGCCCCCGACGGGTAGTGGAATCACCCCTCCACTTT.